One and the same sample provided the 6 T cell receptor beta chains below, sequenced in a study of cytomegalovirus exposure and HLA in healthy donors. It was with 60 Vbeta and 13 Jbeta primers that the PCR ran. The table came from immunoSEQ multiplex PCR; TCRdb's copy has only in-frame clones and leaves some out. The table lists approximately 300,000 clones, about four fifths of them singletons, with 2% in the top ten. Sequencing used PBMCs. The receptors stem from a woman aged 40 to 55 in good health and CMV-seropositive.

The chain recombines TRBV6-1 with TRBJ1-6; 8 nucleotides match TRBD1. CDR3 size: 18 residues. V was clipped by 4 bases and J by 3 bases; unmatched bases: 11. Germline CDR1 and CDR2: MNHNS and SASEGT. In DNA form, the CDR3 reads TGTGCCAGCAGTGGCGCGAGAGACAGGGGAAACTATAATTCACCCCTCCACTTT. Translating gives CASSGARDRGNYNSPLHF.

The chain couples TRBV30 to TRBJ2-1; 11 positions match TRBD2. The CDR3 is 13 residues long. Trimming at V came to 6 bases and at J to 7 bases, leaving 5 bases not matched to a gene. CDR1 is GTSNPN, CDR2 SVGIG, per germline (reference sequence). CDR3 protein: CACLAGGGNEQFF. The DNA for the CDR3 is TGTGCCTGTTTAGCGGGAGGGGGGAATGAGCAGTTCTTC. Using reference TRBV30 and TRBJ2-1 for the parts outside the CDR3, the full variable domain is SQTIHQWPATLVQPVGSPLSLECTVEGTSNPNLYWYRQAAGRGLQLLFYSVGIGQISSEVPQNLSASRPQDRQFILSSKKLLLSDSGFYLCACLAGGGNEQFFGPGTRLTVL.

The chain carries TRBV15 and TRBJ1-5; D is uncertain. The CDR3 extends over 17 amino acids. CDR1 is LNHNV and CDR2 is YYDKDF in the germline V gene (reference sequence). V dropped 0 bases and J dropped 1 base, with 13 bases sitting between them. CDR3: CATSRDLGEASNQPQHF. In DNA, the CDR3 is TGTGCCACCAGCAGAGATCTTGGAGAGGCGAGCAATCAGCCCCAGCATTTT.

The chain employs TRBV7-9 and TRBJ2-2; 9 bases agree with TRBD2. With V trimmed by 0 bases and J by 4 bases, 12 bases remained unmatched. The CDR3 has 19 amino acids. Looked up from germline, CDR1 is SEHNR and CDR2 is FQNEAQ (reference sequence). The CDR3 nucleotides are TGTGCCAGCAGCTTAGCGCGAATAGCGGGAGCCTTGAGCACCGGGGAGCTGTTTTTT. It is translated as CASSLARIAGALSTGELFF.

This chain joins TRBV30 and TRBJ2-5, with D hard to call. The J call may be wrong; the DNA end is better matched by TRBJ2-7. The CDR3 consists of 12 residues. Germline V gene sequence: CDR1 GTSNPN, CDR2 SVGIG (reference sequence). CDR3 in amino acids: CAWSAGSYEQYF. CDR3 bases: TGTGCCTGGAGTGCAGGCTCCTACGAGCAGTACTTC.

The V call is TRBV6-1, the J call TRBJ2-7, with 8 bases matching TRBD1. Germline assignment: CDR1 MNHNS and CDR2 SASEGT. The CDR3 runs 15 residues. V lost 1 base and J lost 4; bases outside the gene matches: 6. The CDR3 DNA reads TGTGCCAGCAGTGAAGTCTGGGACAGGAGATACGAGCAGTACTTC. It translates to CASSEVWDRRYEQYF.